These 6 T cell receptor beta chains originate from one sample sequenced in a study of cytomegalovirus exposure and HLA in healthy donors. It was with 60 Vbeta and 13 Jbeta primers that the PCR ran. Data came from immunoSEQ multiplex PCR; TCRdb stores just in-frame clones and leaves some out. Among under 150,000 clones, 82% were seen once, and the ten largest hold around 2.6%. Sequencing input: PBMCs. The receptors were gathered from a male donor in good health and CMV-seronegative.

This sequence joins TRBV6-1 and TRBJ1-4, with 7 bases lining up with TRBD1. With 7 bases clipped from V and 0 bases from J, the junction kept 2 bases outside the gene matches. Per germline, CDR1 MNHNS and CDR2 SASEGT. The CDR3 has 14 residues. CDR3 residues: CASIGQATNEKLFF. The CDR3 DNA sequence: TGTGCCAGCATTGGACAGGCAACTAATGAAAAACTGTTTTTT.

The V and J genes are TRBV7-8 and TRBJ2-5; 9 bases are shared with TRBD2. Germline V gene data show CDR1 as SGHVS and CDR2 as FQNEAQ. CDR3 size: 16 residues. V was pared by 0 bases and J by 5 bases, with 7 bases of the junction left unmatched. The CDR3 DNA follows: TGTGCCAGCAGCTTAGCAGCATGGCGGGAGGGGGAGACCCAGTACTTC. Amino acids: CASSLAAWREGETQYF.

The chain employs TRBV11-2 and TRBJ2-3, with TRBD1 matching over 9 bases. The junction had 11 bases not matched to a gene; V was cut back by 5 bases and J by 2 bases. The germline V gene encodes CDR1 SGHAT and CDR2 FQNNGV. This CDR3 region has 17 residues. The CDR3 nucleotides are TGTGCCAGCAGCCAGAGATGGACAGGGGAACTCACAGATACGCAGTATTTT. Its translation: CASSQRWTGELTDTQYF. The full variable domain, rest sourced from reference TRBV11-2 and TRBJ2-3, is EAGVAQSPRYKIIEKRQSVAFWCNPISGHATLYWYQQILGQGPKLLIQFQNNGVVDDSQLPKDRFSAERLKGVDSTLKIQPAKLEDSAVYLCASSQRWTGELTDTQYFGPGTRLTVL.

V gene TRBV18 combines with J gene TRBJ2-3; 9 nucleotides agree with TRBD1. V dropped 0 bases and J dropped 2; count of bases not matched to a gene: 3. This CDR3 is 16 amino acids long. Per the germline V gene, CDR1 is KGHSH and CDR2 is LQKENI. The CDR3 protein is CASSPPDRGYTDTQYF. The CDR3 nucleotides are TGTGCCAGCTCACCACCGGACAGGGGTTACACAGATACGCAGTATTTT.

The gene calls are TRBV7-6 and TRBJ2-5, with no clear D. The closer fit of TRBJ2-7 to the DNA end suggests the J call may be wrong. Germline V gene sequence: CDR1 SGHVS, CDR2 FNYEAQ. CDR3 length: 15 residues. The CDR3 reads CASSPQPDQAYEQYF. The CDR3 region has the DNA TGTGCCAGCAGCCCTCAACCCGACCAGGCCTACGAGCAGTACTTC.

The genes are TRBV7-2 and TRBJ2-7; TRBD2 matches at 10 bases. The CDR3 consists of 14 residues. Germline CDR1 reads SGHTA; CDR2 reads FQGNSA. With 5 bases clipped from V and 3 bases from J, the junction kept 4 bases outside the gene matches. The CDR3 reads CASSRTSGNYEQYF. The CDR3 DNA sequence: TGTGCCAGCAGCCGGACTAGCGGAAACTACGAGCAGTACTTC.